Listed here are 28 T cell receptor beta chains from one sample, sequenced in a study of T-cell reconstitution after alpha-beta-depleted transplantation in children. Construction of the TCRbeta library involved unique molecular identifiers. TCRdb redid the calling of the PCR reads with MiXCR, one entry per CDR3 protein. Of around 370,000 distinct CDR3 sequences listed, about a tenth are singletons. The specimen comprised PBMCs from the stem cell graft donor, sampled from the stem cell graft. The receptors were gathered from a human donor who donated a stem cell graft to a child with acute lymphoblastic leukemia.

This clonotype appeared many times. The chain carries TRBV5-6 and TRBJ2-1, with D tentatively TRBD2 (5 bases). From germline, CDR1 is SGHDT and CDR2 YYEEEE. V was shortened by 0 bases and J by 6 bases, with 16 bases between the two germline ends. The CDR3 is 16 amino acids. Here the CDR3 DNA reads TGTGCCAGCAGCTTGGCCCCGGGGAGTTACCCCAATGAGCAGTTCTTC. Translated, it gives CASSLAPGSYPNEQFF.

This clonotype was found a few times. The CDR3 spells CASSFGGVSNEQFF. CDR3 sequence (DNA): TGTGCCAGCAGTTTCGGGGGAGTGAGCAATGAGCAGTTCTTC. This chain uses TRBV27 with TRBJ2-1; TRBD2 is a possible D gene (6 bases). The V gene's germline CDR1 is MNHEY and CDR2 SMNVEV (reference sequence). The CDR3 loop spans 14 amino acids. The V gene lost 3 bases and the J gene lost 6 bases, with 12 bases spanning the gap.

This chain links TRBV20-1 with TRBJ2-7; D gene ambiguous. The V and J ends lost 0 bases and 7 bases respectively, with 7 bases between them. CDR1 and CDR2 from the germline V gene are DFQATT and SNEGSKA (reference sequence). The CDR3 runs 11 residues. The CDR3 DNA reads TGCAGTGCTAGAGAAATATGGGAGCAGTACTTC. Amino acids: CSAREIWEQYF.

Of note for this clonotype: A much larger clonotype is one base distant, so this may be a read error. V is TRBV12-3 or TRBV12-4 and J is TRBJ2-7; 7 bases are a match to TRBD2. The V segment lost 7 bases and the J segment 4 bases; nucleotides outside the gene matches: 10. The CDR3 covers 14 residues. This chain's CDR3 is CASKRTGLLYEQYF. CDR3 sequence (DNA): TGTGCCAGCAAACGGACGGGACTATTATACGAGCAGTACTTC.

Many counts were recorded for this clonotype. V gene TRBV7-2 combines with J gene TRBJ2-2, with 9 bases aligning to TRBD2. This CDR3 is 16 amino acids long. After removal of 5 bases from V and 6 bases from J, the junction contained 10 bases not matched to a gene. Germline CDR1 SGHTA, CDR2 FQGNSA. The CDR3, as DNA: TGTGCCAGCAGCACGAGAGGCGGGAGGGGCCCCGGGGAGCTGTTTTTT. Its protein is CASSTRGGRGPGELFF.

This clonotype has more than one count but fewer than ten. The chain joins TRBV3-1 to TRBJ1-1; D is unresolved. Germline CDR1 LGHDT, CDR2 YNNKEL (reference sequence). V was clipped by 4 bases and J by 8 bases, with 17 bases between them. This CDR3 spans 14 amino acids. This CDR3 reads CASSLTLGESEAFF. The CDR3 coding sequence is TGTGCCAGCAGCCTGACCCTCGGAGAGTCGGAAGCTTTCTTT.

J is TRBJ2-3 and V is TRBV25-1, with D tentatively TRBD1 (6 bases). The CDR3 loop spans 13 amino acids. V gave up 6 bases and J gave up 6 bases, with 13 bases separating them. CDR1 and CDR2 (germline): MGHDK, SYGVNS. The CDR3 nucleotides are TGTGCCAGCAGAGAAGGGGGAACGGATACGCAGTATTTT. This codes for CASREGGTDTQYF.

This clonotype was seen more than once but under ten times. The CDR3 bases are TGTGCCAGCAGTATGGGTCGAGGCACAGATACGCAGTATTTT. This gives the protein CASSMGRGTDTQYF. V and J are TRBV2 and TRBJ2-3; unclear D gene. Germline CDR1 reads SNHLY; CDR2 reads FYNNEI. Between the trimmed V and J ends, which lost 5 bases and 1 base, there was a span of 10 bases. This CDR3 is 14 amino acids long.

V gene TRBV4-2 combines with J gene TRBJ1-6; a possible D gene is TRBD1 (5 bases). CDR3 length: 15 residues. Germline-derived CDR1 and CDR2 are LGHNA and YNFKEQ. The germline V and J ends were trimmed by 6 bases and 11 bases, with 20 bases remaining between them. CDR3 sequence: CASSPIDGAATPLHF. The CDR3 DNA is TGTGCCAGCAGTCCGATTGATGGGGCTGCGACACCCCTCCACTTT.

This clonotype showed up just a few times. The J gene is TRBJ2-7, the V gene TRBV5-6, with D hard to call. Germline CDR1 SGHDT, CDR2 YYEEEE. V shed 2 bases and J shed 5 bases, with 5 bases lying between them. The CDR3 totals 11 residues. The CDR3 DNA sequence: TGTGCCAGCAGCTTTGTGAACGAGCAGTACTTC. Translation gives CASSFVNEQYF.

This clonotype was seen at least ten times. V is TRBV5-1 and J is TRBJ2-1; D might be TRBD1 (6 bases). Germline CDR1 reads SGHRS; CDR2 reads YFSETQ. Between the trimmed V and J ends, which lost 0 bases and 3 bases, there was a span of 16 bases. This CDR3 region has 17 residues. In nucleotides, the CDR3 is TGCGCCAGCAGCTTGGTACCAACAGGGCTATTCTACAATGAGCAGTTCTTC. Protein: CASSLVPTGLFYNEQFF.

The chain combines TRBV27 with TRBJ2-5; no definite D call. The CDR3 length is 14 residues. Deletions cut 2 bases from V and 2 bases from J, with 9 bases between. Germline V CDR1 and CDR2: MNHEY, SMNVEV (reference sequence). CDR3 nucleotides: TGTGCCAGCAGTTTACGCCTGACTCAAGAGACCCAGTACTTC. It translates to CASSLRLTQETQYF.

This clonotype was found a few times. The gene calls are TRBV12-3 or TRBV12-4 and TRBJ2-5; D remains ambiguous. V gave up 3 bases and J gave up 1 base, with 9 bases separating them. The CDR3 covers 14 residues. CDR3 residues: CASSFTNSQETQYF. In DNA, the CDR3 is TGTGCCAGCAGTTTCACTAACAGCCAAGAGACCCAGTACTTC.

This clonotype was seen a few times. The gene calls are TRBV6-1 and TRBJ2-4; no clear D. The V end lost 1 base, the J end lost 0 bases, and 7 bases lay between the germline ends. Germline CDR1 reads MNHNS; CDR2 reads SASEGT. There are 15 residues in the CDR3. CDR3 region: CASSEGWAAKNIQYF. CDR3 nucleotides: TGTGCCAGCAGTGAAGGCTGGGCAGCCAAAAACATTCAGTACTTC.

This clonotype has a handful of counts. The chain joins TRBV12-3 or TRBV12-4 to TRBJ2-7; possibly TRBD1 or TRBD2 for D (5 bases each). The CDR3 covers 14 residues. Trimming pared 6 bases from V and 0 bases from J, leaving 12 bases between. The CDR3, as DNA: TGTGCCAGCAGACGTGGGGACGGCTCCTACGAGCAGTACTTC. Its protein product is CASRRGDGSYEQYF.

The chain employs TRBV5-1 and TRBJ2-7; D might be TRBD1 (6 bases). This CDR3 region has 15 residues. CDR1 and CDR2 from the germline V gene are SGHRS and YFSETQ. V was clipped by 0 bases and J by 3 bases, with 13 bases between them. The CDR3 bases are TGCGCCAGCAGCTTGGTCCAGGGGATCCTCTACGAGCAGTACTTC. Residues: CASSLVQGILYEQYF.

This clonotype was counted only a few times. This chain joins TRBV4-1 and TRBJ1-4; 8 positions match TRBD1. The V gene's germline CDR1 is MGHRA and CDR2 YSYEKL. There are 17 residues in the CDR3. The V segment lost 5 bases and the J segment 0 bases; nucleotides outside the gene matches: 8. The CDR3 nucleotides are TGCGCCAGCAGCGCCGGGACAGGTTATGCAACTAATGAAAAACTGTTTTTT. Its protein product is CASSAGTGYATNEKLFF.

This clonotype was recorded at least ten times. The chain carries TRBV25-1 and TRBJ2-7; D is perhaps TRBD2 (6 bases). CDR1 is MGHDK, CDR2 SYGVNS, per germline. The CDR3 consists of 16 residues. Trimming left V 7 bases short and J 2 bases short, with 21 bases between. The CDR3 DNA is TGTGCCAGCACCCCCCAGGAGGGCCTCTTTGCCTACGAGCAGTACTTC. Amino acids: CASTPQEGLFAYEQYF.

This clonotype was picked up a small number of times. This sequence joins TRBV29-1 and TRBJ2-1, with D unresolved. Germline CDR1 is SQVTM and CDR2 is ANQGSEA. This CDR3 region has 13 residues. The ends were cut back, 3 bases at V and 3 bases at J, with 9 bases in the middle. CDR3 sequence (DNA): TGCAGCGTTGACGGCGGATTCTACAATGAGCAGTTCTTC. It yields the protein CSVDGGFYNEQFF.

This clonotype was detected ten times or more. The gene calls are TRBV5-1 and TRBJ2-7; 10 positions match TRBD2. V lost 6 bases to trimming and J lost 5 bases; unmatched junction nucleotides: 11. CDR3 length: 15 amino acids. Looked up from germline, CDR1 is SGHRS and CDR2 is YFSETQ. The DNA for the CDR3 is TGCGCCAGCAACGCACGCGGAGCGGGAGGGGACGAGCAGTACTTC. Protein product: CASNARGAGGDEQYF.

The V call is TRBV29-1, the J call TRBJ2-3, with 10 bases matching TRBD1. The CDR3 covers 14 residues. The ends lost 6 bases at V and 3 bases at J; junction bases unmatched: 6. Looked up from germline, CDR1 is SQVTM and CDR2 is ANQGSEA. CDR3 sequence (DNA): TGCAGCGTCTTAGACAGGGGGCGGACAGATACGCAGTATTTT. Its protein is CSVLDRGRTDTQYF.

This clonotype came up a few times. V and J are TRBV7-2 and TRBJ1-2; D gene unclear. The CDR3 totals 14 residues. Per germline, CDR1 SGHTA and CDR2 FQGNSA. Trimming pared 0 bases from V and 4 bases from J, leaving 9 bases between. The CDR3 nucleotides read TGTGCCAGCAGCTTAGCAGGTGTGAGCTATGGCTACACCTTC. Translation: CASSLAGVSYGYTF.

This chain links TRBV4-2 with TRBJ2-7; the D gene is possibly TRBD2 (5 bases). This CDR3 has 14 amino acids. Germline assignment: CDR1 LGHNA and CDR2 YNFKEQ. Trimming removed 4 bases from V and 3 bases from J, with 13 bases in between. CDR3 amino acids: CASSPGLGLYEQYF. In DNA, the CDR3 is TGTGCCAGCAGCCCCGGACTCGGACTCTACGAGCAGTACTTC.

In this sample, this clonotype turned up a few times. The rearrangement uses TRBV5-1 and TRBJ2-1; no reliable D call. CDR1 and CDR2 (germline): SGHRS, YFSETQ. Between the trimmed V and J ends, which lost 0 bases and 10 bases, there was a span of 17 bases. The CDR3 is 15 residues long. DNA of the CDR3: TGCGCCAGCAGCTTGGAGGAGCCGGTACTCATCGAGCAGTTCTTC. Amino acid sequence: CASSLEEPVLIEQFF.

This clonotype was seen ten or more times. The V and J genes are TRBV9 and TRBJ2-2; D is unresolved. CDR3 length: 11 residues. Germline CDR1 is SGDLS and CDR2 is YYNGEE. Trimming took 5 bases from V and 6 from J, leaving 5 bases between them. The CDR3 sequence is CASSGPGELFF. In DNA, the CDR3 is TGTGCCAGCAGTGGACCCGGGGAGCTGTTTTTT.

This clonotype occurred a few times. The chain couples TRBV24-1 to TRBJ2-2; 7 bases map to TRBD1. CDR3 length equals 14 residues. From germline, CDR1 is KGHDR and CDR2 SFDVKD. V lost 8 bases, J lost 3 bases, and 5 bases stayed unmatched. CDR3 DNA: TGTGCCACCAAGGGACAGAGAGACACCGGGGAGCTGTTTTTT. Residues: CATKGQRDTGELFF.

This clonotype has a handful of counts. This chain connects TRBV27 to TRBJ2-1, with D possibly matching TRBD2 (7 bases). The CDR3 is 15 residues long. V gave up 5 bases and J gave up 13 bases, with 24 bases separating them. Germline loops: CDR1 MNHEY, CDR2 SMNVEV (reference sequence). This CDR3 reads CASSPRPGVAGIQFF. CDR3 DNA sequence: TGTGCCAGCAGTCCTAGGCCAGGGGTAGCGGGTATACAGTTCTTC.

As regards this clonotype: The junction departs from the called germline gene at one end, perhaps through a read error. The rearrangement links TRBV20-1 to TRBJ2-7; D gene unclear. The CDR3 spans 15 residues. Germline V lookup: CDR1 DFQATT, CDR2 SNEGSKA (reference sequence). CDR3 bases: TGCTGTGCTAGGATAGTGAGGACGGCCATCGACGAGCAGTACTTC. Translating it yields CCARIVRTAIDEQYF.